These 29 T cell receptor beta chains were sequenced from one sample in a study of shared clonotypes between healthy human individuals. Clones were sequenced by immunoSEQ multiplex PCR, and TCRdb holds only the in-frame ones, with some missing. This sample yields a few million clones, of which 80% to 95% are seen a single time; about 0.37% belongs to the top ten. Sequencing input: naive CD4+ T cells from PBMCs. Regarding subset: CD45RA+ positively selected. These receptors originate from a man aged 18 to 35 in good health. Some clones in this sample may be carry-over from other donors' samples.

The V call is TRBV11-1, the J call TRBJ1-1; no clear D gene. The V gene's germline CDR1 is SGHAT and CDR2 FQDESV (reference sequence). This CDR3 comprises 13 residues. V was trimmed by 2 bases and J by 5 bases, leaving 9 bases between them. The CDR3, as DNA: TGTGCCAGCAGCTTAAGGGTCGAGACTGAAGCTTTCTTT. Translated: CASSLRVETEAFF.

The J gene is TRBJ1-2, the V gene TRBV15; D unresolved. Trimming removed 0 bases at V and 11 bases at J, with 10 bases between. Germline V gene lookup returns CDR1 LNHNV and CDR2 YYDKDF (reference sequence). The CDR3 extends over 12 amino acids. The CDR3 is CATSRDVLEYTF. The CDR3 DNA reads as TGTGCCACCAGCAGAGATGTCCTGGAGTACACCTTC.

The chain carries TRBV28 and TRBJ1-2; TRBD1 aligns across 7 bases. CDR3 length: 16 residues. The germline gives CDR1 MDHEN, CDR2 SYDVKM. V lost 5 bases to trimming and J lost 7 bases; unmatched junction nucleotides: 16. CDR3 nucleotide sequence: TGTGCCAGCAGTCTGAGCTCCGAGACAGGGAGGGTTGGCTACACCTTC. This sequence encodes CASSLSSETGRVGYTF.

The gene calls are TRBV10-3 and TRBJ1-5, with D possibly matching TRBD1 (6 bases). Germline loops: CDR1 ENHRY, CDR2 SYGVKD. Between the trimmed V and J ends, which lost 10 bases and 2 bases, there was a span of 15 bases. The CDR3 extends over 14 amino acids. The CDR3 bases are TGTGCCACCAACAGGGATAGCGGCAATCAGCCCCAGCATTTT. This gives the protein CATNRDSGNQPQHF.

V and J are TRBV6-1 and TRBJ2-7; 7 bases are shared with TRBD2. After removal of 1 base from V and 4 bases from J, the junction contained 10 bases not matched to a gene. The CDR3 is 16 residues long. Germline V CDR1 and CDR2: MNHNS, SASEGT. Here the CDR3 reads CASSEGWGGRVYEQYF. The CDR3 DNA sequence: TGTGCCAGCAGTGAAGGTTGGGGCGGGAGAGTGTACGAGCAGTACTTC.

In DNA form, the CDR3 reads TGCAGCGTTGAAGATAGAGGGAGCGGCTCTAACTATGGCTACACCTTC. This codes for CSVEDRGSGSNYGYTF. The rearrangement joins TRBV29-1 to TRBJ1-2; D remains ambiguous. Per germline, CDR1 SQVTM and CDR2 ANQGSEA. The germline V and J ends were trimmed by 0 bases and 0 bases, with 14 bases remaining between them. CDR3 length equals 16 residues.

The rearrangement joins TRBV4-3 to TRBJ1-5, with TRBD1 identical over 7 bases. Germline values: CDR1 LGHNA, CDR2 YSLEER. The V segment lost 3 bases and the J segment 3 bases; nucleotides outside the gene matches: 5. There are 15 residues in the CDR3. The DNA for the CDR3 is TGCGCCAGCAGCCAGGACAGGACCTCCAATCAGCCCCAGCATTTT. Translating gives CASSQDRTSNQPQHF.

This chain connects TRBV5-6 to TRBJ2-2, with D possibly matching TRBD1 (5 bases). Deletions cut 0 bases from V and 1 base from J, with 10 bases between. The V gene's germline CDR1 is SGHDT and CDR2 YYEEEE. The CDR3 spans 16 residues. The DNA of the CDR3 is TGTGCCAGCAGCTTGGTGGACAATAAGAACACCGGGGAGCTGTTTTTT. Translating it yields CASSLVDNKNTGELFF.

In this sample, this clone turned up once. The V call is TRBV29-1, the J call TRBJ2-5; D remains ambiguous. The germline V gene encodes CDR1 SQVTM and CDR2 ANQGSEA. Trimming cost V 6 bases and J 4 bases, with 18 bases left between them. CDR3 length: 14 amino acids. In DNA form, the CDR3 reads TGCAGCGTACGGACGCGCGGATTACCAGAGACCCAGTACTTC. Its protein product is CSVRTRGLPETQYF.

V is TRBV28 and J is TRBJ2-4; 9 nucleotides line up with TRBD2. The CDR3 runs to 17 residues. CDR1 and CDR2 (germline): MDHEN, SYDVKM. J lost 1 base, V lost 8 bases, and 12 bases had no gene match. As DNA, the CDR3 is TGTGCCAGCGGGCTGGGGGCGGGAGGGCCCGCCAAAAACATTCAGTACTTC. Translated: CASGLGAGGPAKNIQYF.

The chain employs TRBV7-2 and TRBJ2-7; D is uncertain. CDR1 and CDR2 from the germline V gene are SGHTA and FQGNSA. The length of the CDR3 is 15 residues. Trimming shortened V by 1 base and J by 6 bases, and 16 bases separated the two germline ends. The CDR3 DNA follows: TGTGCCAGCAGCTTAGTCGGGCCCCTGTCGTTCGAGCAGTACTTC. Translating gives CASSLVGPLSFEQYF. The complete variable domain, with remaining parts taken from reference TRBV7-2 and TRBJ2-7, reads GAGVSQSPSNKVTEKGKDVELRCDPISGHTALYWYRQSLGQGLEFLIYFQGNSAPDKSGLPSDRFSAERTGGSVSTLTIQRTQQEDSAVYLCASSLVGPLSFEQYFGPGTRLTVT.

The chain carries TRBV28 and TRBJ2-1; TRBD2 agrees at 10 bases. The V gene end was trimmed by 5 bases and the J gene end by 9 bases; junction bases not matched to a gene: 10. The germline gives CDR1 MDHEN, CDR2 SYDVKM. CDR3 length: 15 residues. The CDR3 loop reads CASSLLAGLVGEQFF. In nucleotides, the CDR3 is TGTGCCAGCAGTCTACTAGCGGGATTGGTCGGTGAGCAGTTCTTC.

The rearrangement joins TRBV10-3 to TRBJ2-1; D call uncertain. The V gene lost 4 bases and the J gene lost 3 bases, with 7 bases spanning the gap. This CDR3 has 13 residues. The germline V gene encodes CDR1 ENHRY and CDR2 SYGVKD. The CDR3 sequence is CAISVDFYNEQFF. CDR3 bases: TGTGCCATCAGTGTTGACTTCTACAATGAGCAGTTCTTC.

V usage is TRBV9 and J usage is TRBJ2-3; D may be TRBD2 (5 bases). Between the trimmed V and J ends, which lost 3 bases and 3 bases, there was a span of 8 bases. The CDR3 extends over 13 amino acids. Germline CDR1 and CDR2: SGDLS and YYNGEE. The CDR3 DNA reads TGTGCCAGCAGCGCGGGGTTGACAGATACGCAGTATTTT. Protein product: CASSAGLTDTQYF.

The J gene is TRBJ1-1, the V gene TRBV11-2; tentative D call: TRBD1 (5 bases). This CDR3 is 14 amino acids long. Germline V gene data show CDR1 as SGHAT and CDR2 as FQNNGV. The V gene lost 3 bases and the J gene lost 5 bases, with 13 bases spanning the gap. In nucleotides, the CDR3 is TGTGCCAGCAGCTTCATGCAGGGCAGGACTGAAGCTTTCTTT. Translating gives CASSFMQGRTEAFF.

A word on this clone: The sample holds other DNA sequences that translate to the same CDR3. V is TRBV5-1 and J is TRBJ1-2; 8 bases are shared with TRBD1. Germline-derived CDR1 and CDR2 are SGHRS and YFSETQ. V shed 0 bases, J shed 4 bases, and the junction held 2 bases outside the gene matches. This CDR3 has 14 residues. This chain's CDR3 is CASSLEQGVYGYTF. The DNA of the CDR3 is TGCGCCAGCAGCTTGGAACAGGGGGTCTATGGCTACACCTTC.

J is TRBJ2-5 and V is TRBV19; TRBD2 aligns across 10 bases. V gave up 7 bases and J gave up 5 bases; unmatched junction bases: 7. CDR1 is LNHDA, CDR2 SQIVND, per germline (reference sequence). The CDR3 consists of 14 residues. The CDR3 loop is CASTQLAGAETQYF. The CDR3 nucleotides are TGTGCCAGTACCCAGCTAGCGGGAGCGGAGACCCAGTACTTC.

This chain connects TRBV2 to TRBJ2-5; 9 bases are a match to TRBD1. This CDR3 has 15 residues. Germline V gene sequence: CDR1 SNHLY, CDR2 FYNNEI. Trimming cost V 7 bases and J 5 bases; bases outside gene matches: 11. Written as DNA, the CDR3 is TGTGCCAGCACCCGGGACAGGGAAGTTAGGGAGACCCAGTACTTC. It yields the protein CASTRDREVRETQYF.

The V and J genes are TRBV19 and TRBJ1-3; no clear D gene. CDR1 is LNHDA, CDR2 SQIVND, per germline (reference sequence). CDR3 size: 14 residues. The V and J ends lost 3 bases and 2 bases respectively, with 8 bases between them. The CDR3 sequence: CASSIVGTGNTIYF. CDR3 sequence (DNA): TGTGCCAGTAGTATTGTGGGGACTGGAAACACCATATATTTT.

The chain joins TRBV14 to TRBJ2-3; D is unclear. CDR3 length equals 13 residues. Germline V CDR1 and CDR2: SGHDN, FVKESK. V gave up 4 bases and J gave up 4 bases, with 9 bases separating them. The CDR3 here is CASSPERADTQYF. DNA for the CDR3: TGTGCCAGCAGCCCCGAGAGAGCAGATACGCAGTATTTT.

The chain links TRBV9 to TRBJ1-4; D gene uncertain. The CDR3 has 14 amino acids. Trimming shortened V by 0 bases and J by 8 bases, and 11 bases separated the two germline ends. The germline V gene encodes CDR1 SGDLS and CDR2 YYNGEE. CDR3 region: CASSVGVRGEKLFF. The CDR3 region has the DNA TGTGCCAGCAGCGTAGGGGTTCGAGGCGAAAAACTGTTTTTT.

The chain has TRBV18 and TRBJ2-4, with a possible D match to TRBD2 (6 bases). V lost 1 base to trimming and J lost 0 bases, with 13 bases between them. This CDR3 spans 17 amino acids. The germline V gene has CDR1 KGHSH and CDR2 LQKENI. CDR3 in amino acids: CASSPQAAGLAKNIQYF. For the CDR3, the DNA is TGTGCCAGCTCACCACAGGCGGCGGGGTTAGCCAAAAACATTCAGTACTTC.

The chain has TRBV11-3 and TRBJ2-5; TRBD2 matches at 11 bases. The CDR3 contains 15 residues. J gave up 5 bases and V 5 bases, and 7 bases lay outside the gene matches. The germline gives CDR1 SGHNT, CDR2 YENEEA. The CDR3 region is CASSATSGSFETQYF. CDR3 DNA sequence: TGTGCCAGCAGCGCTACTAGCGGGAGTTTTGAGACCCAGTACTTC.

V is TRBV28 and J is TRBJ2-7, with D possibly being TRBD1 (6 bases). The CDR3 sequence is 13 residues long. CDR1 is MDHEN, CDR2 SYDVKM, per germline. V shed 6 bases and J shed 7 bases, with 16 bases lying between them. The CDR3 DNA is TGTGCCAGCAGACGGACAGCCCTTCGGGAGCAGTACTTC. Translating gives CASRRTALREQYF.

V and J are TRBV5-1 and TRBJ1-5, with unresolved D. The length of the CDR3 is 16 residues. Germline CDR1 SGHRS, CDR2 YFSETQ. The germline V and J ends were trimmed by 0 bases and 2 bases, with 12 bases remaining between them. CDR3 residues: CASSLEPADGNQPQHF. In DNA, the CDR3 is TGCGCCAGCAGCTTGGAGCCGGCAGACGGCAATCAGCCCCAGCATTTT.

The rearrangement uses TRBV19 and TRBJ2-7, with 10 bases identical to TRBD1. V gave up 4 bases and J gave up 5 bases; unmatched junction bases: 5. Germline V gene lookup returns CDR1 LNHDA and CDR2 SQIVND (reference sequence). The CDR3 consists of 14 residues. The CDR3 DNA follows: TGTGCCAGTAGTACATTGACAGGGGGCGACGAGCAGTACTTC. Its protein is CASSTLTGGDEQYF. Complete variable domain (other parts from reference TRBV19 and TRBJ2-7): DGGITQSPKYLFRKEGQNVTLSCEQNLNHDAMYWYRQDPGQGLRLIYYSQIVNDFQKGDIAEGYSVSREKKESFPLTVTSAQKNPTAFYLCASSTLTGGDEQYFGPGTRLTVT.

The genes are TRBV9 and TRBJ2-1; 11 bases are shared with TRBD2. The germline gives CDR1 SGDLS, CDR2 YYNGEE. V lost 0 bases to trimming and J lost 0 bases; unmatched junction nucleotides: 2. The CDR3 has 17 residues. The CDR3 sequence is CASSVGGLADSYNEQFF. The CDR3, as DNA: TGTGCCAGCAGCGTAGGGGGACTAGCGGACTCCTACAATGAGCAGTTCTTC.

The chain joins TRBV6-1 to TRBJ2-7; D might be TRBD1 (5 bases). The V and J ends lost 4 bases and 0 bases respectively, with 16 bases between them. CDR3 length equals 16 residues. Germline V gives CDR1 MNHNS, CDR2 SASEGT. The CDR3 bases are TGTGCCAGCAGTGTGGAAATGACAGTCTACTCCTACGAGCAGTACTTC. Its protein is CASSVEMTVYSYEQYF.

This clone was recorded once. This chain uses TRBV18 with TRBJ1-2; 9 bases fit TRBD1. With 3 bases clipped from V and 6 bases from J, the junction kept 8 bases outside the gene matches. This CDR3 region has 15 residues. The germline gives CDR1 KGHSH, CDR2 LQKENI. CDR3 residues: CASSPNQDRGNGYTF. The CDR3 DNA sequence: TGTGCCAGCTCACCTAACCAGGACAGGGGAAATGGCTACACCTTC.